The 9 T cell receptor beta chains below all came from one sample that was sequenced in a study of memory CD4+ T cells and cytomegalovirus serostatus. Single viable CD3+CD4+CD8-CD45RO+ cells were sorted as the memory CD4+ T cells. TCRdb's table, derived via immunoSEQ multiplex PCR, lists solely in-frame clones and lacks some. The repertoire holds about 73,000 clones, with roughly 78% as singletons. Sequenced sample: memory CD4+ T cells from blood. These TCRs come from an adult in good health and CMV-seropositive.

The V call is TRBV29-1, the J call TRBJ1-1, with 8 nucleotides matching TRBD1. J gave up 1 base and V 4 bases, and 5 bases lay outside the gene matches. CDR1 and CDR2 (germline): SQVTM, ANQGSEA. CDR3 length: 14 amino acids. CDR3 sequence: CSVAQGAANTEAFF. The CDR3 nucleotides are TGCAGCGTTGCGCAGGGGGCGGCGAACACTGAAGCTTTCTTT.

J is TRBJ2-7 and V is TRBV6-1, with 9 bases matching TRBD2. Germline CDR1 MNHNS, CDR2 SASEGT. CDR3 size: 15 residues. Trimming removed 2 bases from V and 3 bases from J; junction bases left unmatched: 5. Here the CDR3 reads CASSEQLAGSYEQYF. CDR3 coding DNA: TGTGCCAGCAGTGAACAACTAGCGGGTAGCTACGAGCAGTACTTC.

The V gene is TRBV25-1, the J gene TRBJ1-5, with D possibly matching TRBD1 (5 bases). This CDR3 spans 11 amino acids. Germline CDR1 MGHDK, CDR2 SYGVNS. V lost 4 bases and J 12 bases, leaving 10 bases between the germline ends. The CDR3 DNA reads TGTGCCAGCAGTGGTCAGGGAGGCCAGCATTTT. Translating it yields CASSGQGGQHF.

This clone occurred many times. V is TRBV10-1 and J is TRBJ2-1; 8 bases fit TRBD2. V trimming: 4 bases; J trimming: 4 bases; junction bases outside the gene matches: 9. The CDR3 loop spans 16 amino acids. Germline CDR1 is WNHNN and CDR2 is SYGVQD (reference sequence). CDR3 DNA sequence: TGCGCCAGCAGTGCGGGAGGGCCGGACCTATACAATGAGCAGTTCTTC. Translating it yields CASSAGGPDLYNEQFF.

The V call is TRBV19, the J call TRBJ2-2; D remains ambiguous. Germline V gives CDR1 LNHDA, CDR2 SQIVND (reference sequence). Trimming cost V 3 bases and J 4 bases, with 12 bases left between them. The CDR3 spans 15 residues. This CDR3 reads CASSMGKRGTGELFF. DNA of the CDR3: TGTGCCAGTAGTATGGGAAAACGAGGCACCGGGGAGCTGTTTTTT.

Comments on this clone: Compared with germline, one end of the junction differs, possibly owing to a read error. V usage is TRBV6-1 and J usage is TRBJ2-2, with D tentatively TRBD1 (6 bases). There are 15 residues in the CDR3. The V gene's germline CDR1 is MNHNS and CDR2 SASEGT. CDR3 protein: CASREAQGYAGELFF. As DNA, the CDR3 is TGTGCCAGCAGGGAAGCTCAGGGGTACGCCGGGGAGCTGTTTTTT.

This rearrangement joins TRBV28 to TRBJ1-1, with a possible D match to TRBD1 (5 bases). CDR3 length: 15 residues. V shed 8 bases and J shed 2 bases, with 18 bases lying between them. Per the germline V gene, CDR1 is MDHEN and CDR2 is SYDVKM. In nucleotides, the CDR3 is TGTGCCAGCCCTCCGAAAAGGGGCTCTAACACTGAAGCTTTCTTT. Translation: CASPPKRGSNTEAFF. Full variable domain (outside the CDR3, taken from reference TRBV28 and TRBJ1-1): DVKVTQSSRYLVKRTGEKVFLECVQDMDHENMFWYRQDPGLGLRLIYFSYDVKMKEKGDIPEGYSVSREKKERFSLILESASTNQTSMYLCASPPKRGSNTEAFFGQGTRLTVV.

The chain combines TRBV7-2 with TRBJ2-1, with 11 bases identical to TRBD1. Germline V gene data show CDR1 as SGHTA and CDR2 as FQGNSA. This CDR3 spans 15 amino acids. Germline trimming cut 2 bases from V and 7 bases from J; bases unmatched to any gene: 4. CDR3 sequence reads: CASSLRGQGANEQFF. CDR3 sequence (DNA): TGTGCCAGCAGCTTACGAGGACAGGGGGCTAATGAGCAGTTCTTC.

This clone was seen a single time. This sequence joins TRBV27 and TRBJ2-3, with D perhaps given as TRBD1 or TRBD2 (6 bases each). The germline gives CDR1 MNHEY, CDR2 SMNVEV (reference sequence). CDR3 size: 17 residues. V was pared by 5 bases and J by 0 bases, with 18 bases between. CDR3 protein: CASSLTRGPPSTDTQYF. The DNA for the CDR3 is TGTGCCAGCAGTCTTACTCGGGGGCCTCCTAGCACAGATACGCAGTATTTT.